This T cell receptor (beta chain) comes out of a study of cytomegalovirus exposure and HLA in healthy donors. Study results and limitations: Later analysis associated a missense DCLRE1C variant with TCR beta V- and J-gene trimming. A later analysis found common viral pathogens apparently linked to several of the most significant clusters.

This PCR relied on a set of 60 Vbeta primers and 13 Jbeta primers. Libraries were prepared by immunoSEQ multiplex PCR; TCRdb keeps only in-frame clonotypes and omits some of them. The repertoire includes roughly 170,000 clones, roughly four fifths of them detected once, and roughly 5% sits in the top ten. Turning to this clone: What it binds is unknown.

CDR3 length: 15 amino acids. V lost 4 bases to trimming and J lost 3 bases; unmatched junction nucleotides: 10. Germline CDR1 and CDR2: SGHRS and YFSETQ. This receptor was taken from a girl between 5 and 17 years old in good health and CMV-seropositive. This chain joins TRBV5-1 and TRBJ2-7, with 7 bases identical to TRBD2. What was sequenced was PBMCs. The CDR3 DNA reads TGCGCCAGCAGCGCTTGGCGGGGGTGGAACTACGAGCAGTACTTC. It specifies CASSAWRGWNYEQYF.